This passage covers 12 T cell receptor beta chains from one sample sequenced in a study of shared clonotypes between healthy human individuals. Here immunoSEQ multiplex PCR was the method, and the copy in TCRdb shows in-frame clones only, minus some. The sample comprises about 600,000 clones, about 96% of which are singletons, and approximately 0.057% rests with the top ten. The sequencing sample was made of naive CD4+ T cells sorted from blood. Subset reported: CD45RA+ positively selected. These TCRs come from a woman between 25 and 40 years old in good health.

The chain uses TRBV28 and TRBJ2-1; D is perhaps TRBD2 (5 bases). V lost 8 bases and J 8 bases, leaving 10 bases between the germline ends. From germline, CDR1 is MDHEN and CDR2 SYDVKM. This CDR3 has 11 amino acids. The CDR3 region has the DNA TGTGCCAGCGGGCGGGCTGATGAGCAGTTCTTC. Residues: CASGRADEQFF.

The chain is built from TRBV27 and TRBJ2-7; tentative D call: TRBD1 (6 bases). V lost 7 bases, J lost 3 bases, and 19 bases lay in between. Germline V lookup: CDR1 MNHEY, CDR2 SMNVEV (reference sequence). This CDR3 has 15 residues. CDR3 in amino acids: CASNHGTGMHYEQYF. CDR3 nucleotide sequence: TGTGCCAGCAATCACGGAACAGGGATGCACTACGAGCAGTACTTC.

The chain employs TRBV27 and TRBJ2-1; 7 nucleotides agree with TRBD1. Germline V CDR1 and CDR2: MNHEY, SMNVEV (reference sequence). V gave up 7 bases and J gave up 3 bases; unmatched junction bases: 9. The CDR3 sequence is 15 residues long. CDR3 sequence (DNA): TGTGCCAGCACCAAAGGGGGCGGACTCTACAATGAGCAGTTCTTC. Its protein product is CASTKGGGLYNEQFF.

This clone was observed a single time. The chain carries TRBV28 and TRBJ1-5; a possible D gene is TRBD1 (6 bases). Trimming removed 4 bases from V and 2 bases from J, with 15 bases in between. The CDR3 covers 16 residues. Germline V gene sequence: CDR1 MDHEN, CDR2 SYDVKM. As DNA, the CDR3 is TGTGCCAGCAGTTCGCCAGGGGAGTCGGGCAATCAGCCCCAGCATTTT. Its protein is CASSSPGESGNQPQHF. The full variable domain, its missing parts supplied by reference TRBV28 and TRBJ1-5, is DVKVTQSSRYLVKRTGEKVFLECVQDMDHENMFWYRQDPGLGLRLIYFSYDVKMKEKGDIPEGYSVSREKKERFSLILESASTNQTSMYLCASSSPGESGNQPQHFGDGTRLSIL.

The rearrangement joins TRBV28 to TRBJ2-7; 14 positions agree with TRBD2. The CDR3 length is 16 residues. V shed 5 bases and J 5 bases; nucleotides not matched to a gene: 8. CDR1 MDHEN and CDR2 SYDVKM come from the germline V gene. CDR3 protein: CASSDSTSGGVHEQYF. The CDR3 DNA is TGTGCCAGCAGTGATTCGACTAGCGGGGGGGTCCACGAGCAGTACTTC.

The chain joins TRBV5-1 to TRBJ2-1; 11 bases are shared with TRBD2. The CDR3 length is 16 residues. J lost 2 bases, V lost 2 bases, and 3 bases had no gene match. CDR1 is SGHRS, CDR2 YFSETQ, per germline. The CDR3 spells CASSLGSGRAYNEQFF. As DNA, the CDR3 is TGCGCCAGCAGCTTAGGTAGCGGGAGGGCCTACAATGAGCAGTTCTTC.

This chain links TRBV29-1 with TRBJ2-1, with D perhaps matching TRBD1 or TRBD2 (5 bases each). Trimming shortened V by 4 bases and J by 0 bases, and 16 bases separated the two germline ends. The CDR3 runs 16 residues. CDR1 SQVTM and CDR2 ANQGSEA come from the germline V gene. CDR3 sequence (DNA): TGCAGCGTTGTTCGGAGGACATCGAGCTCCTACAATGAGCAGTTCTTC. Its protein product is CSVVRRTSSSYNEQFF.

V usage is TRBV6-5 and J usage is TRBJ2-7; tentative D call: TRBD2 (5 bases). Trimming took off 6 bases at V and 6 bases at J, with 12 bases between the two ends. The CDR3 spans 12 residues. The germline gives CDR1 MNHEY, CDR2 SVGAGI. In nucleotides, the CDR3 is TGTGCCAGCAGCTTAGGTGAGGGCGAGCAGTACTTC. Translating gives CASSLGEGEQYF.

V gene TRBV11-2 combines with J gene TRBJ2-3, with 11 nucleotides matching TRBD2. The V and J ends lost 5 bases and 4 bases, in that order; junction bases with no gene match: 11. CDR1 and CDR2 (germline): SGHAT, FQNNGV. The CDR3 runs to 17 residues. The CDR3 DNA is TGTGCCAGCAGCCTCCTTCCTAGCGGGAGGCTAGCAGATACGCAGTATTTT. Amino acid sequence: CASSLLPSGRLADTQYF.

In its sample, this clone was seen once. The CDR3 DNA sequence: TGTGCCAGCTCCCTACAGACGGGGGGCTACACCTTC. Residues: CASSLQTGGYTF. The rearrangement uses TRBV18 and TRBJ1-2; no clear D gene. The CDR3 spans 12 residues. V gave up 6 bases and J gave up 8 bases, with 13 bases separating them. Germline V gene sequence: CDR1 KGHSH, CDR2 LQKENI.

Only one count was recorded for this clone. The chain combines TRBV7-9 with TRBJ1-1, with D unresolved. The CDR3 is 14 amino acids. CDR1 and CDR2 (germline): SEHNR, FQNEAQ (reference sequence). The germline V and J ends were trimmed by 3 bases and 6 bases, with 14 bases remaining between them. The DNA for the CDR3 is TGTGCCAGCAGCTTCGTCGCGGGTTCTTCTGAAGCTTTCTTT. As protein: CASSFVAGSSEAFF.

The chain combines TRBV7-3 with TRBJ2-5, with D perhaps matching TRBD2 (6 bases). The CDR3 has 13 residues. Germline lookup yields CDR1 SGHTA and CDR2 FQGTGA. The ends were cut back, 3 bases at V and 5 bases at J, with 10 bases in the middle. CDR3 residues: CASSFSGGETQYF. As DNA, the CDR3 is TGTGCCAGCAGCTTTTCTGGGGGGGAGACCCAGTACTTC.